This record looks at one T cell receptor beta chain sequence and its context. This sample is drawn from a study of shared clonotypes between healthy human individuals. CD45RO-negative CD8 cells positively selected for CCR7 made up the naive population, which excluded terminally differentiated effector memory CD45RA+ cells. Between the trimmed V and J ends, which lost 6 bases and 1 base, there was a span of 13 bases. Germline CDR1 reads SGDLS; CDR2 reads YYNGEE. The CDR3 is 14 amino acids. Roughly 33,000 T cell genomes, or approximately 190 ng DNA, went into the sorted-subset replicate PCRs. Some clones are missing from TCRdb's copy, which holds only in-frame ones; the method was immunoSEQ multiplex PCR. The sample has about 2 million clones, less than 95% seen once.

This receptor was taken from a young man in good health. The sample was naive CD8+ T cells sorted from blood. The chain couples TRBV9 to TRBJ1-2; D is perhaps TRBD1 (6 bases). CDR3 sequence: CASTRGGYNYGYTF. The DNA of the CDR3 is TGTGCCAGCACGCGCGGGGGCTATAACTATGGCTACACCTTC.